The present entry profiles one T cell receptor beta chain with its context. This sample was included in a study of blood T cell repertoires in COVID-19. Assay: immunoSEQ multiplex PCR; the TCRdb copy retains only in-frame clones and omits some. This table has about 150,000 clones, approximately 80% appearing once. CDR3 length: 14 residues. V dropped 6 bases and J dropped 3; count of bases not matched to a gene: 6. Per the germline V gene, CDR1 is SNHLY and CDR2 is FYNNEI. Sequenced material: peripheral blood. This clonotype was obtained from a woman of 80 years or more with acute or convalescent COVID-19. This rearrangement joins TRBV2 to TRBJ1-2, with 8 bases matching TRBD1. This chain's CDR3 is CASRRTGQDYGYTF. DNA of the CDR3: TGTGCCAGCAGACGGACAGGGCAGGACTATGGCTACACCTTC. The full variable domain, rest sourced from reference TRBV2 and TRBJ1-2, is EPEVTQTPSHQVTQMGQEVILRCVPISNHLYFYWYRQILGQKVEFLVSFYNNEISEKSEIFDDQFSVERPDGSNFTLKIRSTKLEDSAMYFCASRRTGQDYGYTFGSGTRLTVV.